Each of the 30 T cell receptor beta chains below was sequenced from the same sample in a study of T-cell reconstitution after alpha-beta-depleted transplantation in children. Unique molecular identifiers featured in how the TCRbeta library was prepared. In TCRdb, the PCR reads were re-called with MiXCR into one record per CDR3 protein. The sample has about 590,000 distinct CDR3 sequences, roughly 13% seen once. The sample here was PBMCs, mostly from graft donor cells, taken 360 days after TCRalphabeta/CD19-depleted stem cell transplant. Receptor source: a male patient aged 10 to 17 who had a stem cell transplant for acute myeloid leukemia, so the T cells may come from the graft donor.

The chain combines TRBV7-2 with TRBJ2-1; D is possibly TRBD1 (5 bases). The germline V gene has CDR1 SGHTA and CDR2 FQGNSA. The V end lost 1 base, the J end lost 9 bases, and 10 bases lay between the germline ends. The CDR3 loop spans 13 amino acids. CDR3: CASSLGVQGEQFF. CDR3 sequence (DNA): TGTGCCAGCAGCTTAGGGGTTCAGGGTGAGCAGTTCTTC.

In its sample, this clonotype was seen a few times. CDR3 in amino acids: CASSVVSGDLETQYF. The CDR3 bases are TGTGCCAGCAGCGTAGTTAGCGGGGACTTAGAGACCCAGTACTTC. This chain joins TRBV9 and TRBJ2-5; 8 nucleotides align to TRBD2. With 0 bases clipped from V and 4 bases from J, the junction kept 5 bases outside the gene matches. The CDR3 covers 15 residues. Germline CDR1 is SGDLS and CDR2 is YYNGEE.

V usage is TRBV7-3 and J usage is TRBJ2-7, with 12 bases matching TRBD2. V was clipped by 4 bases and J by 5 bases; unmatched bases: 9. CDR1 SGHTA and CDR2 FQGTGA come from the germline V gene. The CDR3 sequence is 16 residues long. The CDR3, as DNA: TGTGCCAGCAGCTCCCGACTAGCGGGAGAGGCGGACGAGCAGTACTTC. It is translated as CASSSRLAGEADEQYF.

This clonotype was detected once. The chain has TRBV12-3 or TRBV12-4 and TRBJ2-1, with TRBD2 matching 9 bases. The V gene end was trimmed by 0 bases and the J gene end by 7 bases; junction bases not matched to a gene: 13. The length of the CDR3 is 18 residues. CDR3 DNA sequence: TGTGCCAGCAGTTTAGCGCTTATAGCGGGAGAGGAAGGGAATGAGCAGTTCTTC. It encodes CASSLALIAGEEGNEQFF.

This clonotype was observed a handful of times. The chain combines TRBV5-1 with TRBJ2-7; weak D call: TRBD2 (6 bases). Looked up from germline, CDR1 is SGHRS and CDR2 is YFSETQ. V was clipped by 4 bases and J by 3 bases, with 14 bases between them. The CDR3 contains 14 residues. The CDR3: CASSPGEGVYEQYF. In DNA form, the CDR3 reads TGCGCCAGCAGCCCGGGGGAAGGGGTCTACGAGCAGTACTTC. The whole variable domain, remainder taken from reference TRBV5-1 and TRBJ2-7, is KAGVTQTPRYLIKTRGQQVTLSCSPISGHRSVSWYQQTPGQGLQFLFEYFSETQRNKGNFPGRFSGRQFSNSRSEMNVSTLELGDSALYLCASSPGEGVYEQYFGPGTRLTVT.

There are a few counts of this clonotype. This chain links TRBV27 with TRBJ2-5; D remains ambiguous. Germline CDR1 and CDR2: MNHEY and SMNVEV (reference sequence). The CDR3 has 12 amino acids. Trimming removed 6 bases from V and 2 bases from J, with 7 bases in between. In DNA, the CDR3 is TGTGCCAGCAGGAGTGTGCAAGAGACCCAGTACTTC. Protein product: CASRSVQETQYF.

This clonotype was found many times. The chain couples TRBV7-9 to TRBJ2-1, with 7 positions matching TRBD1. This CDR3 spans 17 amino acids. The germline CDR1 and CDR2 sequences are SEHNR and FQNEAQ (reference sequence). With V trimmed by 1 base and J by 6 bases, 12 bases remained unmatched. The CDR3 DNA sequence: TGTGCCAGCAGCTTAGAGGGTACCACGAGGACAGGCAATGAGCAGTTCTTC. It translates to CASSLEGTTRTGNEQFF.

On this clonotype itself: At one end the junction does not follow the germline gene, possibly because of a read error. The V gene is TRBV11-2, the J gene TRBJ2-2; tentatively, D is TRBD1 (5 bases). Germline CDR1 reads SGHAT; CDR2 reads FQNNGV. This CDR3 region has 17 residues. The CDR3 DNA is TGTGCCAGCAGCCTAGACAGACCCCATCAAGTGGGCGGGGAGCTGTTTTTT. It is translated as CASSLDRPHQVGGELFF. Full variable domain (missing parts from reference TRBV11-2 and TRBJ2-2): EAGVAQSPRYKIIEKRQSVAFWCNPISGHATLYWYQQILGQGPKLLIQFQNNGVVDDSQLPKDRFSAERLKGVDSTLKIQPAKLEDSAVYLCASSLDRPHQVGGELFFGEGSRLTVL.

This clonotype was picked up many times. This rearrangement joins TRBV29-1 to TRBJ2-7, with no clear D. The CDR3 spans 13 residues. CDR1 is SQVTM, CDR2 ANQGSEA, per germline. Between the trimmed V and J ends, which lost 0 bases and 3 bases, there was a span of 9 bases. The DNA of the CDR3 is TGCAGCGTTGAAGAGTCCCCGTTCTACGAGCAGTACTTC. Its translation: CSVEESPFYEQYF.

This clonotype was detected only a few times. This chain connects TRBV14 to TRBJ2-3; D gene ambiguous. V lost 3 bases and J 2 bases, leaving 9 bases between the germline ends. CDR1 is SGHDN, CDR2 FVKESK, per germline. This CDR3 is built from 14 residues. The CDR3 sequence: CASSHVGYTDTQYF. DNA of the CDR3: TGTGCCAGCAGCCATGTGGGATACACAGATACGCAGTATTTT.

This clonotype showed up many times. This sequence joins TRBV12-3 or TRBV12-4 and TRBJ2-1, with D uncertain. Trimming shortened V by 3 bases and J by 12 bases, and 12 bases separated the two germline ends. The CDR3 runs to 12 residues. CDR3 loop: CASSFVARWQFF. DNA for the CDR3: TGTGCCAGCAGTTTTGTAGCCCGTTGGCAGTTCTTC.

The chain joins TRBV9 to TRBJ2-1; 10 bases are a match to TRBD1. CDR3 length: 17 residues. Germline CDR1 reads SGDLS; CDR2 reads YYNGEE. The V and J ends lost 4 bases and 2 bases, in that order; junction bases with no gene match: 9. The CDR3 loop is CASSSSPGQGAYNEQFF. The CDR3 DNA reads as TGTGCCAGCAGCTCTAGCCCCGGACAGGGGGCCTACAATGAGCAGTTCTTC.

This clonotype was observed a handful of times. J is TRBJ2-5 and V is TRBV7-2; a possible D gene is TRBD2 (5 bases). This CDR3 has 17 amino acids. CDR1 SGHTA and CDR2 FQGNSA come from the germline V gene. Deletions cut 5 bases from V and 4 bases from J, with 23 bases between. The CDR3 here is CASSTRLPNSPGETQYF. The CDR3 DNA reads TGTGCCAGCAGCACCAGACTACCCAACAGCCCAGGAGAGACCCAGTACTTC. Looking up the rest from reference TRBV7-2 and TRBJ2-5 gives the full variable domain: GAGVSQSPSNKVTEKGKDVELRCDPISGHTALYWYRQSLGQGLEFLIYFQGNSAPDKSGLPSDRFSAERTGGSVSTLTIQRTQQEDSAVYLCASSTRLPNSPGETQYFGPGTRLLVL.

This clonotype was seen many times. The chain uses TRBV12-3 or TRBV12-4 and TRBJ2-3; no definite D call. There are 15 residues in the CDR3. With 0 bases removed from V and 8 bases from J, the gap between germline ends came to 15 bases. CDR3 region: CASSLAGHQSGTQYF. In DNA form, the CDR3 reads TGTGCCAGCAGTTTAGCGGGCCATCAATCCGGTACGCAGTATTTT.

J is TRBJ2-1 and V is TRBV7-2, with 11 bases fitting TRBD2. V lost 5 bases, J lost 0 bases, and 6 bases stayed unmatched. Germline-derived CDR1 and CDR2 are SGHTA and FQGNSA. The CDR3 has 17 amino acids. CDR3 residues: CASSHRLAGISYNEQFF. The CDR3 bases are TGTGCCAGCAGCCACCGACTAGCGGGAATCTCCTACAATGAGCAGTTCTTC.

This clonotype was counted between two and nine times. The chain carries TRBV6-2 or TRBV6-3 and TRBJ2-1; TRBD2 matches at 9 bases. This CDR3 has 15 residues. CDR1 is MNHEY, CDR2 SVGEGT, per germline. Unmatched junction bases numbered 8, after V lost 6 bases and J lost 5 bases. The CDR3 protein is CASSPLAGLDNEQFF. CDR3 nucleotides: TGTGCCAGCAGCCCCCTAGCGGGACTCGACAATGAGCAGTTCTTC.

The chain uses TRBV20-1 and TRBJ2-7; tentatively, D is TRBD1 (6 bases). The V end lost 1 base, the J end lost 3 bases, and 10 bases lay between the germline ends. From germline, CDR1 is DFQATT and CDR2 SNEGSKA (reference sequence). This CDR3 is built from 13 residues. The CDR3 DNA is TGCAGTGCTAGAGGGACAGAGAACTACGAGCAGTACTTC. This gives the protein CSARGTENYEQYF.

This clonotype was observed at least ten times. The chain couples TRBV4-3 to TRBJ2-1, with TRBD2 matching over 8 bases. The germline gives CDR1 LGHNA, CDR2 YSLEER. The trim removed 3 bases at V and 10 bases at J, leaving 5 bases unmatched. The CDR3 totals 13 residues. CDR3: CASSHVAGSEQFF. The CDR3 DNA reads as TGCGCCAGCAGCCATGTAGCGGGAAGCGAGCAGTTCTTC.

The gene calls are TRBV29-1 and TRBJ2-5; no firm D call. In germline, CDR1 is SQVTM, CDR2 ANQGSEA. CDR3 size: 14 residues. V shed 4 bases and J shed 0 bases, with 12 bases lying between them. DNA of the CDR3: TGCAGCGTTGCCCAAGTCGTGGACCAAGAGACCCAGTACTTC. This translates into CSVAQVVDQETQYF.

The V and J genes are TRBV21-1 and TRBJ2-7; the listed D gene, TRBD2, was not tested against the DNA. TRBV21-1 is a recognized pseudogene. The CDR3 loop spans 18 amino acids. The chain's CDR3 is CASSPSPPRDRGSYEQYF. The CDR3 DNA is TGTGCCAGCAGCCCCTCCCCACCTCGGGACAGGGGTTCCTACGAGCAGTACTTC.

The J gene is TRBJ2-4, the V gene TRBV27; D ambiguous. The CDR3 extends over 14 amino acids. The germline CDR1 and CDR2 sequences are MNHEY and SMNVEV (reference sequence). Trimming cost V 5 bases and J 3 bases, with 11 bases left between them. CDR3 sequence (DNA): TGTGCCAGCAGTGGGGAACAGTACAAAAACATTCAGTACTTC. Its protein is CASSGEQYKNIQYF.

This clonotype was detected only a few times. J is TRBJ2-2 and V is TRBV7-3; TRBD2 matches 8 bases. The CDR3 runs 16 residues. Unmatched junction bases numbered 11, after V lost 5 bases and J lost 6 bases. The germline gives CDR1 SGHTA, CDR2 FQGTGA. CDR3 nucleotides: TGTGCCAGCAGCCCCCCCCCGGGAGGGGTACCCGGGGAGCTGTTTTTT. Translation gives CASSPPPGGVPGELFF.

This clonotype has just a few counts. The V gene is TRBV12-3 or TRBV12-4, the J gene TRBJ2-4, with a weak D call TRBD2 (6 bases). Trimming removed 5 bases from V and 7 bases from J, with 9 bases in between. The CDR3 contains 12 residues. For the CDR3, the DNA is TGTGCCAGCAGTGTGGGGAGGAACATTCAGTACTTC. This translates into CASSVGRNIQYF.

This chain connects TRBV5-8 to TRBJ1-5; D is possibly TRBD1 (5 bases). Trimming pared 3 bases from V and 2 bases from J, leaving 12 bases between. Germline V gene sequence: CDR1 SGHTS, CDR2 YDEGEE. The CDR3 runs 15 residues. The CDR3 DNA is TGTGCCAGCAGCTCTATGGACATGGGCAATCAGCCCCAGCATTTT. Translation: CASSSMDMGNQPQHF.

The sample holds many counts of this clonotype. This rearrangement joins TRBV12-3 or TRBV12-4 to TRBJ2-5; tentatively, D is TRBD1 (6 bases). Trimming shortened V by 5 bases and J by 3 bases, and 16 bases separated the two germline ends. This CDR3 region has 15 residues. CDR3 nucleotide sequence: TGTGCCAGCAGTCACCCACAGGGTTGGGAAGAGACCCAGTACTTC. Translation: CASSHPQGWEETQYF.

This clonotype was recorded many times. The V call is TRBV12-3 or TRBV12-4, the J call TRBJ2-1, with 7 bases fitting TRBD2. With V trimmed by 6 bases and J by 5 bases, 10 bases remained unmatched. The CDR3 is 15 amino acids. The CDR3 reads CASSFRDYQDNEQFF. The CDR3 DNA reads TGTGCCAGCAGCTTCAGGGACTACCAAGACAATGAGCAGTTCTTC.

This clonotype has only a few counts. The rearrangement joins TRBV6-1 to TRBJ1-5; D is undetermined. CDR3 size: 15 residues. Germline CDR1 is MNHNS and CDR2 is SASEGT. Deletions cut 6 bases from V and 0 bases from J, with 12 bases between. Here the CDR3 DNA reads TGTGCCAGCAGAACGAGGCAAAATAGCAATCAGCCCCAGCATTTT. This encodes CASRTRQNSNQPQHF.

This clonotype was detected only a few times. This chain uses TRBV12-5 with TRBJ2-3, with 10 bases fitting TRBD2. CDR1 and CDR2 (germline): LGHNT, FRNRAP. J was trimmed by 6 bases and V by 7 bases; bases with no gene match: 7. The length of the CDR3 is 14 residues. CDR3 sequence reads: CASEASGRGDTQYF. The CDR3 DNA follows: TGTGCTAGTGAGGCTAGCGGGAGAGGGGATACGCAGTATTTT.

This chain joins TRBV12-3 or TRBV12-4 and TRBJ2-7; the D is unclear. V was shortened by 6 bases and J by 4 bases, with 10 bases between the two germline ends. CDR3 length equals 12 residues. CDR3 region: CASSPFRYEQYF. As DNA, the CDR3 is TGTGCCAGCAGCCCTTTTAGATACGAGCAGTACTTC.

This clonotype was found many times. This chain connects TRBV20-1 to TRBJ2-4; 8 bases line up with TRBD1. Germline-derived CDR1 and CDR2 are DFQATT and SNEGSKA (reference sequence). After removal of 3 bases from V and 11 bases from J, the junction contained 15 bases not matched to a gene. This CDR3 spans 15 amino acids. Here the CDR3 DNA reads TGCAGTGCTAGGTCAGGGGGCGTCTCGTTACCTGTTCAGTACTTC. Encoded protein: CSARSGGVSLPVQYF.